Below, 26 T cell receptor beta chains from the same sample are listed, as sequenced in a study of blood T cell repertoires in COVID-19 (dated by TCRdb to the early 2020s). The library was obtained by the immunoSEQ multiplex PCR assay. This immuneACCESS table, as held by TCRdb, lists in-frame sequences with V and J called but not all clones. Of the missing ones, under half trace to an unresolved V gene in checked studies; the others have no known cause. This sample gives 130,000 to 150,000 clones in total; around 89% of them show up just once. 0.95% to 1.5% of the sample is held by the ten biggest clonotypes. The specimen sequenced was PBMCs or T cells enriched from blood (not recorded which). The receptors were sampled from a woman in her 30s with acute COVID-19.

The rearrangement links TRBV6-2 or TRBV6-3 to TRBJ2-2; 7 nucleotides align to TRBD2. Germline V gene sequence: CDR1 MNHEY, CDR2 SVGEGT. J gave up 3 bases and V 0 bases, and 10 bases lay outside the gene matches. CDR3 length: 18 amino acids. This chain's CDR3 is CASSYSRSIGRDTGELFF. CDR3 nucleotides: TGTGCCAGCAGTTACTCGAGGTCTATAGGGAGGGACACCGGGGAGCTGTTTTTT.

In DNA, the CDR3 is TGTGCCAGCAGCGTAGCCAGCGCTAGCCTACACGAGCAGTACTTC. As protein: CASSVASASLHEQYF. This chain joins TRBV9 and TRBJ2-7; D might be TRBD2 (5 bases). V was cut by 0 bases and J by 5 bases, with 15 bases left in between. This CDR3 has 15 amino acids. The germline CDR1 and CDR2 sequences are SGDLS and YYNGEE. Variable domain in full (rest from reference TRBV9 and TRBJ2-7): DSGVTQTPKHLITATGQRVTLRCSPRSGDLSVYWYQQSLDQGLQFLIQYYNGEERAKGNILERFSAQQFPDLHSELNLSSLELGDSALYFCASSVASASLHEQYFGPGTRLTVT.

The rearrangement joins TRBV25-1 to TRBJ2-5; D is unclear. Germline V gene lookup returns CDR1 MGHDK and CDR2 SYGVNS. Deletions cut 6 bases from V and 3 bases from J, with 11 bases between. The CDR3 is 13 residues long. DNA for the CDR3: TGTGCCAGCAGCGGAGTGGTGGAAGAGACCCAGTACTTC. Protein sequence: CASSGVVEETQYF.

Here the CDR3 reads CASSGSGTRSYEQYF. The CDR3 coding sequence is TGTGCCAGCAGCGGTAGCGGGACCCGCTCCTACGAGCAGTACTTC. This sequence joins TRBV5-5 and TRBJ2-7, with 8 bases that match TRBD2. V lost 4 bases and J lost 0; bases outside the gene matches: 6. Germline CDR1 is SGHKS and CDR2 is YYEKEE (reference sequence). This CDR3 comprises 15 residues.

The V and J genes are TRBV5-1 and TRBJ2-2; 7 bases fit TRBD2. The CDR3 is 16 amino acids. Germline V gene data show CDR1 as SGHRS and CDR2 as YFSETQ. J lost 6 bases, V lost 4 bases, and 12 bases had no gene match. CDR3 amino acids: CASSPGTQGGAGELFF. The CDR3 DNA reads as TGCGCCAGCAGCCCCGGGACCCAGGGAGGGGCCGGGGAGCTGTTTTTT.

This sequence joins TRBV30 and TRBJ1-1, with TRBD1 matching over 8 bases. Losses at the gene ends were 0 bases for V and 8 bases for J; bases not matched to a gene: 5. This CDR3 spans 13 amino acids. Germline V gene sequence: CDR1 GTSNPN, CDR2 SVGIG (reference sequence). The CDR3 DNA sequence: TGTGCCTGGAGTGTTTCTTGGGACAGGGAAGCTTTCTTT. This sequence encodes CAWSVSWDREAFF.

V usage is TRBV2 and J usage is TRBJ2-7; D perhaps matches TRBD1 (5 bases). Trimming left V 1 base short and J 3 bases short, with 13 bases between. The CDR3 is 15 amino acids. The V gene's germline CDR1 is SNHLY and CDR2 FYNNEI. The CDR3: CASSEGQPSLYEQYF. Here the CDR3 DNA reads TGTGCCAGCAGTGAAGGACAGCCCTCTCTCTACGAGCAGTACTTC.

This chain uses TRBV28 with TRBJ1-1, with a weak D call TRBD1 (5 bases). Germline V lookup: CDR1 MDHEN, CDR2 SYDVKM. The V end lost 6 bases, the J end lost 5 bases, and 13 bases lay between the germline ends. This CDR3 is built from 13 residues. The CDR3 region is CASSPLGGTEAFF. DNA of the CDR3: TGTGCCAGCAGCCCTCTGGGGGGGACTGAAGCTTTCTTT.

Of note for this clone: One end of the junction varies from germline; a read error may be responsible. J is TRBJ2-7 and V is TRBV25-1; D may be TRBD2 (5 bases). The CDR3 sequence is 14 residues long. Germline V gene data show CDR1 as MGHDK and CDR2 as SYGVNS. This chain's CDR3 is CASSELEDPYEQYF. DNA of the CDR3: TGTGCCAGCAGCGAATTGGAGGATCCCTACGAGCAGTACTTC.

This chain connects TRBV30 to TRBJ1-5; the D gene is possibly TRBD1 (6 bases). Germline V gene lookup returns CDR1 GTSNPN and CDR2 SVGIG (reference sequence). V lost 5 bases to trimming and J lost 4 bases, with 9 bases between them. The CDR3 has 12 amino acids. CDR3 nucleotide sequence: TGTGCCTGGGCACAGGGTAATCAGCCCCAGCATTTT. The encoded protein is CAWAQGNQPQHF. The whole variable domain, filled in from reference TRBV30 and TRBJ1-5, reads SQTIHQWPATLVQPVGSPLSLECTVEGTSNPNLYWYRQAAGRGLQLLFYSVGIGQISSEVPQNLSASRPQDRQFILSSKKLLLSDSGFYLCAWAQGNQPQHFGDGTRLSIL.

Worth noting for this clone: One end of the junction fails to match germline, which may point to a read error. The chain employs TRBV7-9 and TRBJ2-1; 11 bases map to TRBD2. The CDR3 is 16 residues long. Looked up from germline, CDR1 is SEHNR and CDR2 is FQNEAQ (reference sequence). The CDR3: CASRAPSGRSFNEQFF. The CDR3 nucleotides read TGTGCCAGCAGGGCGCCTAGCGGGAGGTCCTTCAATGAGCAGTTCTTC.

This clone was counted a single time. The V gene is TRBV30, the J gene TRBJ1-5; 10 bases agree with TRBD1. The V gene end was trimmed by 4 bases and the J gene end by 6 bases; junction bases not matched to a gene: 3. CDR1 and CDR2 from the germline V gene are GTSNPN and SVGIG (reference sequence). The CDR3 sequence is 13 residues long. CDR3 in DNA: TGTGCCTGGACAGGACAGGGGGGTCAGCCCCAGCATTTT. It specifies CAWTGQGGQPQHF.

This clone was picked up a small number of times. The chain joins TRBV5-5 to TRBJ1-4; D not resolved. V lost 0 bases and J lost 6, with 9 bases in between. This CDR3 spans 14 amino acids. Germline V gives CDR1 SGHKS, CDR2 YYEKEE (reference sequence). The CDR3 loop reads CASSLGSPYEKLFF. The DNA for the CDR3 is TGTGCCAGCAGCTTGGGTAGCCCCTATGAAAAACTGTTTTTT.

This chain connects TRBV5-1 to TRBJ2-3, with 8 nucleotides matching TRBD1. From germline, CDR1 is SGHRS and CDR2 YFSETQ. V lost 3 bases, J lost 6 bases, and 21 bases stayed unmatched. There are 19 residues in the CDR3. The CDR3 protein is CASSWRGAGGEFGWDTQYF. CDR3 nucleotide sequence: TGCGCCAGCAGCTGGAGGGGCGCAGGGGGCGAATTTGGGTGGGATACGCAGTATTTT.

V is TRBV7-6 and J is TRBJ1-1; 9 bases agree with TRBD1. Germline V lookup: CDR1 SGHVS, CDR2 FNYEAQ. The V gene end was trimmed by 5 bases and the J gene end by 5 bases; junction bases not matched to a gene: 15. CDR3 length equals 17 residues. The CDR3 coding sequence is TGTGCCAGCAGCCTGCCGGGACAGGGCGTTTTAGGGACTGAAGCTTTCTTT. This sequence encodes CASSLPGQGVLGTEAFF.

V is TRBV19 and J is TRBJ2-6, with TRBD1 as a possible D gene (6 bases). V was shortened by 7 bases and J by 0 bases, with 10 bases between the two germline ends. Germline assignment: CDR1 LNHDA and CDR2 SQIVND (reference sequence). This CDR3 is built from 15 residues. The CDR3 nucleotides are TGTGCCAGTATAGGGGGTTACTCTGGGGCCAACGTCCTGACTTTC. Its protein is CASIGGYSGANVLTF.

The chain employs TRBV2 and TRBJ1-4; a weak D match, TRBD1 (5 bases). The CDR3 is made up of 15 amino acids. The V end lost 3 bases, the J end lost 3 bases, and 11 bases lay between the germline ends. Germline-derived CDR1 and CDR2 are SNHLY and FYNNEI. The CDR3 protein is CASSEHRTANEKLFF. The CDR3 DNA follows: TGTGCCAGCAGTGAGCACAGGACGGCTAATGAAAAACTGTTTTTT.

The J gene is TRBJ2-3, the V gene TRBV29-1, with D maybe TRBD1 (6 bases). CDR1 is SQVTM, CDR2 ANQGSEA, per germline. The CDR3 contains 14 residues. V lost 3 bases to trimming and J lost 0 bases, with 10 bases between them. The CDR3 coding sequence is TGCAGCGTTGATCCTGGGGGCAGCACAGATACGCAGTATTTT. Translation: CSVDPGGSTDTQYF.

V and J are TRBV6-5 and TRBJ1-1, with no clear D. V was trimmed by 6 bases and J by 7 bases, leaving 12 bases between them. From germline, CDR1 is MNHEY and CDR2 SVGAGI. CDR3 size: 12 residues. The CDR3 nucleotides are TGTGCCAGCAGCCCCCGAGGGATTGAAGCTTTCTTT. It specifies CASSPRGIEAFF.

The rearrangement uses TRBV28 and TRBJ1-3; weak D call: TRBD1 (5 bases). Per the germline V gene, CDR1 is MDHEN and CDR2 is SYDVKM. The CDR3 consists of 16 residues. V was cut by 0 bases and J by 7 bases, with 16 bases left in between. CDR3 nucleotide sequence: TGTGCCAGCAGTTTATGGCGTGACAGCCTTTCCAACACCATATATTTT. Amino acids: CASSLWRDSLSNTIYF.

The chain joins TRBV28 to TRBJ2-1, with 11 nucleotides matching TRBD2. With 5 bases clipped from V and 4 bases from J, the junction kept 4 bases outside the gene matches. The CDR3 has 15 residues. CDR1 and CDR2 (germline): MDHEN, SYDVKM. As DNA, the CDR3 is TGTGCCAGCAGTCTCGGGACTAGCGGTTACAATGAGCAGTTCTTC. Its protein product is CASSLGTSGYNEQFF.

The V and J genes are TRBV2 and TRBJ2-2, with 12 bases that match TRBD2. Germline V gene lookup returns CDR1 SNHLY and CDR2 FYNNEI. The CDR3 is 16 residues long. Trimming cost V 6 bases and J 2 bases; bases outside gene matches: 4. The CDR3 sequence is CASSLTSGRNTGELFF. DNA of the CDR3: TGTGCCAGCAGCCTGACTAGCGGGAGAAACACCGGGGAGCTGTTTTTT.

This chain joins TRBV24-1 and TRBJ1-3; a possible D gene is TRBD1 (5 bases). Trimming took 0 bases from V and 16 from J, leaving 15 bases between them. The V gene's germline CDR1 is KGHDR and CDR2 SFDVKD. The CDR3 spans 13 residues. The CDR3 is CATSDLSTGGFYF. CDR3 coding DNA: TGTGCCACCAGTGATTTGTCAACAGGCGGCTTTTATTTT.

The chain joins TRBV28 to TRBJ1-5, with TRBD1 identical over 7 bases. This CDR3 comprises 18 residues. Germline V gene sequence: CDR1 MDHEN, CDR2 SYDVKM. V shed 7 bases, J shed 0 bases, and the junction held 15 bases outside the gene matches. CDR3 protein: CASNARTGFPYSNQPQHF. The CDR3 coding sequence is TGTGCCAGCAACGCCCGGACAGGCTTCCCTTATAGCAATCAGCCCCAGCATTTT.

This chain links TRBV28 with TRBJ1-5; D may be TRBD1 (5 bases). Trimming took off 4 bases at V and 2 bases at J, with 18 bases between the two ends. CDR3 length equals 17 residues. The germline gives CDR1 MDHEN, CDR2 SYDVKM. The CDR3 loop is CASSSASTGGGNQPQHF. The CDR3 DNA reads TGTGCCAGCAGTTCAGCATCTACAGGTGGTGGCAATCAGCCCCAGCATTTT.

This rearrangement joins TRBV9 to TRBJ1-5; TRBD1 agrees at 7 bases. J gave up 4 bases and V 2 bases, and 6 bases lay outside the gene matches. This CDR3 comprises 15 residues. Germline V gene data show CDR1 as SGDLS and CDR2 as YYNGEE. Here the CDR3 reads CASSVRTGLNQPQHF. Written as DNA, the CDR3 is TGTGCCAGCAGCGTGCGGACAGGACTAAATCAGCCCCAGCATTTT.